These T cell receptor beta chains were read from a single sample in a study of T cells in Graves' hyperthyroidism and ophthalmopathy. MiXCR, run by TCRdb on the multiplex PCR reads, gives a single entry per CDR3 protein. The repertoire holds 300,000 to 400,000 distinct CDR3 sequences, with less than 20% as singletons. The specimen was blood. These receptors were collected from a man between 18 and 35 years old with Graves' ophthalmopathy. Both conserved end residues are part of each CDR3. D genes are given only for firm matches. Clone size is not always given. Where it is, it says once, few, many or a class for expanded clones.

D: .
V: TRBV29-1
J: TRBJ2-7
size: .
DNA: TGCAGCGTCGAGACAGAATACGAGCAGTACTTC
CDR3: CSVETEYEQYF

D: TRBD2
V: TRBV10-2
J: TRBJ2-2
size: .
DNA: TGCGCCAGTCGACTAGCGCAGAACACCGGGGAGCTGTTTTTT
CDR3: CASRLAQNTGELFF

D: TRBD2
V: TRBV7-3
J: TRBJ2-5
size: .
DNA: TGTGCCAGCAGCTTAAGGGCGGGAGGCCAAGAGACCCAGTACTTC
CDR3: CASSLRAGGQETQYF

D: .
V: TRBV4-1
J: TRBJ1-2
size: few
DNA: TGCGCCAGCAGCCAAGTTCAGGATGGTGGCTACACCTTC
CDR3: CASSQVQDGGYTF

D: TRBD2
V: TRBV10-3
J: TRBJ2-3
size: many
DNA: TGTGCCATCAGTCCCCGCGGGGGATCCACAGATACGCAGTATTTT
CDR3: CAISPRGGSTDTQYF

D: .
V: TRBV3-1
J: TRBJ1-3
size: many
DNA: TGTGCCAGCAGCCAAGCAGGGTACGGAAACACCATATATTTT
CDR3: CASSQAGYGNTIYF

D: .
V: TRBV6-5
J: TRBJ1-6
size: few
DNA: TGTGCCAGCAGTTACGGCCGCTATAATTCACCCCTCCACTTT
CDR3: CASSYGRYNSPLHF

D: .
V: TRBV4-1
J: TRBJ1-5
size: few
DNA: TGCGCCAGCAGCCAATATTCAGGGATGGGGCAGCCCCAGCATTTT
CDR3: CASSQYSGMGQPQHF

D: TRBD1
V: TRBV29-1
J: TRBJ1-2
size: many
DNA: TGCAGCGTTGAGATGACAGGGGCCTCCTATGGCTACACCTTC
CDR3: CSVEMTGASYGYTF

D: TRBD2
V: TRBV6-1
J: TRBJ2-1
size: few
DNA: TGTGCCAGCAGGACCGGGGGGGCAGGATTCGCCAACAATGAGCAGTTCTTC
CDR3: CASRTGGAGFANNEQFF

D: .
V: TRBV5-1
J: TRBJ2-5
size: .
DNA: TGCGCCAGCAGCTTGGAAGGAAGTCTGGGTGTCCGAGAGACCCAGTACTTC
CDR3: CASSLEGSLGVRETQYF

D: .
V: TRBV4-1
J: TRBJ1-5
size: few
DNA: TGCGCCAGCAGCCAAGAGCCTCCACAGGGAGCTCAGCCCCAGCATTTT
CDR3: CASSQEPPQGAQPQHF

D: .
V: TRBV28
J: TRBJ2-5
size: many
DNA: TGTGCCAGCAGTTTCTCGGCCCGACAAGAGACCCAGTACTTC
CDR3: CASSFSARQETQYF

D: TRBD2
V: TRBV11-2
J: TRBJ2-5
size: many
DNA: TGTGCCAGCAGCTTAGAAGTCGGGGGGGCCGTTAAGACCCAGTACTTC
CDR3: CASSLEVGGAVKTQYF

D: TRBD1
V: TRBV3-1
J: TRBJ2-7
size: few
DNA: TGTGCCAGCAGCCAAGGCGGAGGGGACAGGTACGAGCAGTACTTC
CDR3: CASSQGGGDRYEQYF

D: .
V: TRBV27
J: TRBJ1-5
size: few
DNA: TGTGCCAGTACCCCGGGGGGCGGGCAGCCCCAGCATTTT
CDR3: CASTPGGGQPQHF

D: .
V: TRBV3-1
J: TRBJ1-3
size: many
DNA: TGTGCCAGCAGCCAAGGGGGATTCTCTGGAAACACCATATATTTT
CDR3: CASSQGGFSGNTIYF

D: .
V: TRBV2
J: TRBJ1-1
size: many
DNA: TGTGCCAGCAGCACCACCCCAGGGACTGAAGCTTTCTTT
CDR3: CASSTTPGTEAFF

D: .
V: TRBV18
J: TRBJ1-4
size: few
DNA: TGTGCCAGCTCACCCTGGGCCAGCCAAGAAAAACTGTTTTTT
CDR3: CASSPWASQEKLFF